The source of this TCR beta chain is a study of a mutant IDH1 vaccine in newly diagnosed glioma (dated by TCRdb to the early 2020s). For context, the study as a whole: Of the roughly 32 patients who were treated, approximately 62% were male and around 40% were female, and the mean age was around 41 years. Prior to enrollment, standard therapy consisting of radiotherapy alone, temozolomide alone, or radiochemotherapy with temozolomide had been administered to patients, with the combination being received by most patients. Peripheral blood was collected at six visits: V03 (baseline), V05, V07, V10, V12 and V13. Longitudinal TCRB deep sequencing was performed for about 25 treated patients wherever samples were available for exploratory analyses.

From its cysteine to its phenylalanine, the CDR3 spans 15 amino acids. Only the CDR3 portion is preserved as DNA: 45 bases, with reading frame beginning at the first base. Trimming costs V 0 bases and J 2 bases, and their ends lie 9 bases apart. The germline V gene encodes CDR1 SGHRS and CDR2 YFSETQ. Worth noting for this clone: Its specific antigen is unknown. Within one base of it there is no much larger clone, and no base qualities were kept.

The time point label corresponds to: baseline, week 1 (first vaccination visit). Explained via the paper, the treatment or condition label denotes: pre-vaccination baseline after standard-of-care therapy. The donors had newly diagnosed IDH1-mutant astrocytomas of WHO grade 3 or 4 that showed loss of nuclear ATRX. The samples were drawn from NOA16, a multicentre, single-arm, open-label phase I trial in Germany that tested a mutant IDH1 peptide vaccine in humans for the first time. Visit V03 blood draws served as the baseline sample for immunogenicity testing. Genomic DNA for TCRB sequencing was extracted from EDTA blood using the DNeasy Blood and Tissue Kit. Results and caveats for the whole study, not just this receptor: PBMC samples for TCRB deep sequencing were selected based on availability. Pseudoprogression seemed to be unrelated to changes in the top peripheral T cell clonotypes found by TCRB sequencing. Immune responses induced by the vaccine were seen in 90% to 95% of patients across multiple MHC alleles. The authors stated that sample limitations prevented analyses of patient blood samples from being reproduced.

Receptors were amplified or captured by the immunoSEQ multiplex PCR assay. Rearranged TCR beta chain sequences were amplified using the hsTCRB Kit according to the manufacturer's protocol. TCRB libraries were sequenced on an Illumina MiSeq. As for the original processing: The kit vendor's proprietary platform handled demultiplexing, trimming and gene mapping. In TCRdb, the immuneACCESS table is reduced to in-frame sequences with V and J assigned. These tables do not hold every clone; where another copy was compared, an unresolved V gene accounts for under half, and the others remain unexplained. V and J calls and clone size come straight from that table; D and trimming were deduced from the DNA. The sample table records over 75,000 clones; around three quarters of these occur just once. Jointly, the top ten make up roughly 7% of the sample.

Sequences were derived from PBMCs, sampled from a glioma patient treated with radiotherapy, temozolomide or both. This sequence originates from a middle-aged man with glioma. The chain employs TRBV5-1 and TRBJ1-3, and TRBD1 may be the D gene, going by 5 matching bases. The CDR3 protein sequence reads: CASSLGRATGNTIYF. The DNA sequence is as follows: TGCGCCAGCAGCTTGGGCAGGGCCACTGGAAACACCATATATTTT.